The 29 T cell receptor beta chains below all came from one sample that was sequenced in a study of shared clonotypes between healthy human individuals. Profiling relied on immunoSEQ multiplex PCR, and the TCRdb table lists in-frame clones only, not all of them. The sample lists around 2.5 million clones; 80% to 95% were seen once. The sequenced material came from naive CD4+ T cells from PBMCs. Subset noted: CD45RA+ positively selected. Source of these receptors: a man aged 18-30 years in good health. Some clones in this sample may be carry-over from other donors' samples.

J is TRBJ2-1 and V is TRBV4-1; 8 positions match TRBD1. Germline CDR1 is MGHRA and CDR2 is YSYEKL. The CDR3 is 13 amino acids. The J segment lost 14 bases and the V segment lost 6 bases, leaving 12 bases of the junction unmatched. CDR3 sequence (DNA): TGCGCCAGCAGGAGGACAGGGAGCCTTGTGGAGTTCTTC. As protein: CASRRTGSLVEFF.

CDR3 in amino acids: CASRLLEYTGELFF. The CDR3 coding sequence is TGTGCCAGCAGATTACTAGAATACACCGGGGAGCTGTTTTTT. The rearrangement joins TRBV28 to TRBJ2-2; a possible D gene is TRBD2 (5 bases). The germline gives CDR1 MDHEN, CDR2 SYDVKM. V lost 6 bases to trimming and J lost 3 bases, with 11 bases between them. The CDR3 totals 14 residues.

This chain connects TRBV19 to TRBJ1-2; D ambiguous. The length of the CDR3 is 19 residues. The germline gives CDR1 LNHDA, CDR2 SQIVND (reference sequence). Trimming shortened V by 6 bases and J by 3 bases, and 29 bases separated the two germline ends. CDR3 DNA sequence: TGTGCCAGTAGGATTAACGCCGTAGCAAGGATGTGGAACTACTATGGCTACACCTTC. Its protein is CASRINAVARMWNYYGYTF.

The chain couples TRBV11-2 to TRBJ2-1; D is uncertain. This CDR3 has 16 amino acids. Trimming cost V 6 bases and J 0 bases, with 15 bases left between them. Germline V gives CDR1 SGHAT, CDR2 FQNNGV. CDR3 sequence: CASSFPRKDSYNEQFF. CDR3 DNA sequence: TGTGCCAGCAGTTTTCCCAGGAAGGACTCCTACAATGAGCAGTTCTTC.

The V call is TRBV7-2, the J call TRBJ1-1; no reliable D call. The germline V gene encodes CDR1 SGHTA and CDR2 FQGNSA. CDR3 length equals 14 residues. Trimming removed 2 bases at V and 1 base at J, with 8 bases between. The CDR3 nucleotides are TGTGCCAGCAGCTTAAGAGAGGGGAACACTGAAGCTTTCTTT. Encoded protein: CASSLREGNTEAFF.

The rearrangement uses TRBV27 and TRBJ1-2, with a tentative D call TRBD1 (6 bases). The CDR3 runs 13 residues. In germline, CDR1 is MNHEY, CDR2 SMNVEV (reference sequence). V was clipped by 8 bases and J by 2 bases, with 12 bases between them. CDR3 bases: TGTGCCAGCTCGCAGGGGAACAACTATGGCTACACCTTC. Translating it yields CASSQGNNYGYTF.

The J gene is TRBJ2-2, the V gene TRBV5-1; D possibly uses TRBD1 or TRBD2 (5 bases each). The CDR3 runs 15 residues. Between the trimmed V and J ends, which lost 4 bases and 5 bases, there was a span of 15 bases. Per germline, CDR1 SGHRS and CDR2 YFSETQ. The CDR3 DNA reads TGCGCCAGCAGCGCCCGGGACCTCAGGACCGGGGAGCTGTTTTTT. It yields the protein CASSARDLRTGELFF.

This chain joins TRBV9 and TRBJ2-2, with 9 bases that match TRBD2. V lost 2 bases to trimming and J lost 4 bases; unmatched junction nucleotides: 9. The CDR3 is made up of 17 amino acids. Germline V lookup: CDR1 SGDLS, CDR2 YYNGEE. CDR3 region: CASSVFPGLASTGELFF. In DNA, the CDR3 is TGTGCCAGCAGCGTCTTCCCCGGACTAGCGAGCACCGGGGAGCTGTTTTTT.

V gene TRBV25-1 combines with J gene TRBJ2-7, with 12 bases matching TRBD1. The CDR3 has 14 residues. Losses at the gene ends were 7 bases for V and 5 bases for J; bases not matched to a gene: 6. CDR1 MGHDK and CDR2 SYGVNS come from the germline V gene. The CDR3 coding sequence is TGTGCCAGCATCGGGACAGGGGGCCCCCACGAGCAGTACTTC. Protein sequence: CASIGTGGPHEQYF.

The chain uses TRBV7-2 and TRBJ2-1; 10 bases are shared with TRBD2. Trimming cost V 5 bases and J 6 bases; bases outside gene matches: 10. The CDR3 sequence is 16 residues long. The germline gives CDR1 SGHTA, CDR2 FQGNSA. CDR3 region: CASSRFLAGVSNEQFF. The CDR3 bases are TGTGCCAGCAGCCGATTCCTAGCGGGAGTTAGCAATGAGCAGTTCTTC.

The chain joins TRBV7-8 to TRBJ1-5; D gene ambiguous. With 1 base removed from V and 4 bases from J, the gap between germline ends came to 11 bases. The germline V gene encodes CDR1 SGHVS and CDR2 FQNEAQ. This CDR3 is built from 15 residues. The CDR3 nucleotides read TGTGCCAGCAGCTTAGGGCGTTGGGATAATCAGCCCCAGCATTTT. It is translated as CASSLGRWDNQPQHF.

V gene TRBV30 combines with J gene TRBJ1-4, with 9 bases matching TRBD1. The V gene's germline CDR1 is GTSNPN and CDR2 SVGIG (reference sequence). The CDR3 consists of 15 residues. Unmatched junction bases numbered 5, after V lost 2 bases and J lost 4 bases. The CDR3 coding sequence is TGTGCCTGGAGTCCGAGGGGACAGGGTAATGAAAAACTGTTTTTT. It translates to CAWSPRGQGNEKLFF.

The chain combines TRBV5-1 with TRBJ1-4, with no clear D. Germline V lookup: CDR1 SGHRS, CDR2 YFSETQ. The CDR3 contains 14 residues. V dropped 2 bases and J dropped 6 bases, with 11 bases sitting between them. CDR3 in amino acids: CASSLRTRDEKLFF. The CDR3 nucleotides are TGCGCCAGCAGCTTAAGGACTAGGGATGAAAAACTGTTTTTT.

The gene calls are TRBV5-6 and TRBJ1-2, with 8 bases aligning to TRBD1. From germline, CDR1 is SGHDT and CDR2 YYEEEE. V gave up 2 bases and J gave up 1 base; unmatched junction bases: 7. This CDR3 region has 16 residues. The CDR3 loop reads CASSLLGTGSNYGYTF. The CDR3 coding sequence is TGTGCCAGCAGCTTATTAGGGACAGGCAGTAACTATGGCTACACCTTC.

This clone was seen only a few times. The chain joins TRBV28 to TRBJ1-1; no definite D call. V lost 3 bases and J lost 0, with 11 bases in between. The CDR3 runs 15 residues. From germline, CDR1 is MDHEN and CDR2 SYDVKM. As DNA, the CDR3 is TGTGCCAGCAGTTTCGTGGTGAGACTGAACACTGAAGCTTTCTTT. Its translation is CASSFVVRLNTEAFF.

This chain uses TRBV19 with TRBJ1-5, with TRBD1 identical over 10 bases. The CDR3 length is 14 residues. The ends lost 7 bases at V and 4 bases at J; junction bases unmatched: 4. Germline V gene sequence: CDR1 LNHDA, CDR2 SQIVND (reference sequence). The CDR3 DNA follows: TGTGCCAGTATTCGGACAGGGGGTAATCAGCCCCAGCATTTT. This codes for CASIRTGGNQPQHF. Full variable domain (outside the CDR3, taken from reference TRBV19 and TRBJ1-5): DGGITQSPKYLFRKEGQNVTLSCEQNLNHDAMYWYRQDPGQGLRLIYYSQIVNDFQKGDIAEGYSVSREKKESFPLTVTSAQKNPTAFYLCASIRTGGNQPQHFGDGTRLSIL.

This rearrangement joins TRBV5-1 to TRBJ2-5; D possibly uses TRBD1 or TRBD2 (6 bases each). The germline gives CDR1 SGHRS, CDR2 YFSETQ. V gave up 0 bases and J gave up 7 bases, with 16 bases separating them. This CDR3 contains 15 residues. The CDR3 sequence is CASSLDPGAGSTQYF. The DNA for the CDR3 is TGCGCCAGCAGCTTGGACCCGGGGGCCGGGTCGACCCAGTACTTC.

The chain is built from TRBV28 and TRBJ1-1; tentatively, D is TRBD1 (6 bases). CDR3 length: 12 amino acids. The germline gives CDR1 MDHEN, CDR2 SYDVKM. V was pared by 4 bases and J by 11 bases, with 14 bases between. The CDR3 region is CASSSGGAGAFF. The CDR3 DNA reads TGTGCCAGCAGTTCTGGGGGCGCGGGGGCTTTCTTT.

The J gene is TRBJ1-4, the V gene TRBV5-4; D remains ambiguous. The CDR3 extends over 16 amino acids. Per germline, CDR1 SGHNT and CDR2 YYREEE (reference sequence). V shed 1 base and J shed 3 bases, with 13 bases lying between them. CDR3 sequence (DNA): TGTGCCAGCAGCTTGTGGGCCGGTTCCTCTAATGAAAAACTGTTTTTT. This sequence encodes CASSLWAGSSNEKLFF.

The gene calls are TRBV28 and TRBJ2-7, with D tentatively TRBD1 (5 bases). Trimming removed 5 bases at V and 4 bases at J, with 15 bases between. Germline-derived CDR1 and CDR2 are MDHEN and SYDVKM. The CDR3 runs 14 residues. The CDR3 region has the DNA TGTGCCAGCAGTGGCCCCAGGGAAATATACGAGCAGTACTTC. Its protein is CASSGPREIYEQYF. Variable domain in full (rest from reference TRBV28 and TRBJ2-7): DVKVTQSSRYLVKRTGEKVFLECVQDMDHENMFWYRQDPGLGLRLIYFSYDVKMKEKGDIPEGYSVSREKKERFSLILESASTNQTSMYLCASSGPREIYEQYFGPGTRLTVT.

V is TRBV30 and J is TRBJ1-3; tentatively, D is TRBD1 (6 bases). Trimming removed 2 bases from V and 5 bases from J, with 13 bases in between. The CDR3 extends over 14 amino acids. Germline V lookup: CDR1 GTSNPN, CDR2 SVGIG (reference sequence). CDR3: CAWSTGSLRNTIYF. The CDR3 nucleotides read TGTGCCTGGAGTACAGGGAGTTTGCGAAACACCATATATTTT.

Concerning this clone: Other DNA sequences in the same sample also yield this CDR3. V and J are TRBV7-3 and TRBJ2-1; D gene unclear. The CDR3 is 14 residues long. With 1 base removed from V and 3 bases from J, the gap between germline ends came to 7 bases. Looked up from germline, CDR1 is SGHTA and CDR2 is FQGTGA. Written as DNA, the CDR3 is TGTGCCAGCAGCTTAAGTGGAATCTACAATGAGCAGTTCTTC. Translating gives CASSLSGIYNEQFF.

This chain links TRBV5-1 with TRBJ1-1; TRBD1 agrees at 7 bases. The CDR3 totals 16 residues. V shed 4 bases and J 2 bases; nucleotides not matched to a gene: 11. Germline lookup yields CDR1 SGHRS and CDR2 YFSETQ. The CDR3 loop reads CASSTGTAYSNTEAFF. CDR3 sequence (DNA): TGCGCCAGCAGCACCGGGACAGCCTACTCTAACACTGAAGCTTTCTTT.

The chain recombines TRBV7-9 with TRBJ1-4; 7 bases are a match to TRBD1. Germline CDR1 is SEHNR and CDR2 is FQNEAQ (reference sequence). J was trimmed by 0 bases and V by 5 bases; bases with no gene match: 6. The CDR3 is made up of 16 amino acids. The CDR3 sequence is CASSLTGVATNEKLFF. The CDR3 nucleotides read TGTGCCAGCAGCCTAACAGGGGTTGCAACTAATGAAAAACTGTTTTTT.

V is TRBV18 and J is TRBJ2-1; 8 nucleotides line up with TRBD2. The germline V gene has CDR1 KGHSH and CDR2 LQKENI. The CDR3 is 16 residues long. Trimming took 0 bases from V and 3 from J; bases not matched to a gene: 4. The CDR3 DNA follows: TGTGCCAGCTCACCACCACAGGGACTAGGCTACAATGAGCAGTTCTTC. This sequence encodes CASSPPQGLGYNEQFF.

The V gene is TRBV7-9, the J gene TRBJ1-1; maybe TRBD1 (6 bases). CDR1 is SEHNR, CDR2 FQNEAQ, per germline (reference sequence). This CDR3 is built from 18 residues. The V gene lost 5 bases and the J gene lost 3 bases, with 25 bases spanning the gap. The CDR3 DNA sequence: TGTGCCAGCAGCCCGCTCCGGGACATCCCCTCCATCGACACTGAAGCTTTCTTT. Amino acids: CASSPLRDIPSIDTEAFF.

On this clone: Other DNA sequences from this sample encode an identical CDR3 as well. This chain joins TRBV27 and TRBJ2-2, with a tentative D call TRBD2 (5 bases). Germline V gene data show CDR1 as MNHEY and CDR2 as SMNVEV (reference sequence). The CDR3 extends over 16 amino acids. V dropped 1 base and J dropped 1 base, with 10 bases sitting between them. The CDR3 sequence is CASSLLAGGNTGELFF. Here the CDR3 DNA reads TGTGCCAGCAGTTTATTGGCGGGTGGGAACACCGGGGAGCTGTTTTTT.

This rearrangement joins TRBV28 to TRBJ1-1; tentatively, D is TRBD1 (6 bases). This CDR3 has 13 amino acids. Germline CDR1 is MDHEN and CDR2 is SYDVKM. The CDR3 DNA is TGTTCTAAACTGGGGGCTATGAACACTGAAGCTTTCTTT. Its protein is CSKLGAMNTEAFF. The full variable domain, in which reference TRBV28 and TRBJ1-1 provide the parts outside the CDR3, is DVKVTQSSRYLVKRTGEKVFLECVQDMDHENMFWYRQDPGLGLRLIYFSYDVKMKEKGDIPEGYSVSREKKERFSLILESASTNQTSMYLCSKLGAMNTEAFFGQGTRLTVV.

V gene TRBV28 combines with J gene TRBJ2-1; D is undetermined. This CDR3 contains 15 residues. The ends were cut back, 3 bases at V and 5 bases at J, with 14 bases in the middle. The germline V gene has CDR1 MDHEN and CDR2 SYDVKM. The CDR3 DNA reads as TGTGCCAGCAGTTTGTCGGCGTTCGACAACAATGAGCAGTTCTTC. Protein product: CASSLSAFDNNEQFF.